These T cell receptor beta chains were read from a single sample in a study of blood T cell repertoires in COVID-19. The method was immunoSEQ multiplex PCR; TCRdb's version includes in-frame clones alone and lacks a portion of them. Among under 100,000 clones listed, more than 75% were seen once. Sequences were obtained from peripheral blood. Every receptor here comes from a human donor in a cohort sampled during active COVID-19. Both conserved end residues are part of each CDR3. The D gene is left open where the match is weak. Expanded clones are given a class, and other clones once, few, many or no size at all.

J,D,V,size,DNA,CDR3
TRBJ1-1,TRBD1,TRBV27,.,TGTGCCAGCAGTCCTTCGTGGACAGGGGGAGAAGCTTTCTTT,CASSPSWTGGEAFF
TRBJ1-5,.,TRBV9,.,TGTGCCAGCAGCGTAGCTCCAGGGGCCAATCAGCCCCAGCATTTT,CASSVAPGANQPQHF
TRBJ2-1,TRBD2,TRBV28,.,TGTGCCAGCAGTCCGCCCTACACGGGACTAGCGGGAGGGCCGGGAAATGAGCAGTTCTTC,CASSPPYTGLAGGPGNEQFF
TRBJ1-2,.,TRBV3-1/TRBV3-2,.,TGTGCCAGCAGCCAAGATTTGACAGGAGACTATGGCTACACCTTC,CASSQDLTGDYGYTF
TRBJ2-1,.,TRBV9,.,TGTGCCAGCAGCGTAGTTGGGGGCGGGAATGAGCAGTTCTTC,CASSVVGGGNEQFF
TRBJ2-7,.,TRBV6-1,.,TGTGCCAGCAGTGAAGGGGCAGCCTCCTACGAGCAGTACTTC,CASSEGAASYEQYF
TRBJ2-1,.,TRBV18,once,TGTGCCAGCTCACCCGAGGGAATGTTAGATGAGCAGTTCTTC,CASSPEGMLDEQFF
TRBJ2-5,TRBD2,TRBV7-2,.,TGTGCCAGCAGCCCGAGGGCTAGCGGAGACCGAGAGACCCAGTACTTC,CASSPRASGDRETQYF
TRBJ2-5,TRBD2,TRBV3-1/TRBV3-2,once,TGTGCCAGCAGCCGGCGACTAGCCGAGACCCAGTACTTC,CASSRRLAETQYF
TRBJ2-4,TRBD1,TRBV28,.,TGTGCCAGCAGTCTAGGACAGGGGGACATTCAGTACTTC,CASSLGQGDIQYF
TRBJ2-7,.,TRBV28,once,TGTGCCAGCACCTCCTCCTACGAGCAGTACTTC,CASTSSYEQYF
TRBJ1-4,TRBD1,TRBV5-1,.,TGCGCCAGCAGCCCCGAGGCGGGACAGGGGACCTCTAATGAAAAACTGTTTTTT,CASSPEAGQGTSNEKLFF
TRBJ2-7,.,TRBV6-5,few,TGTGCCAGCAGTCACGCCAGGATCTCCTACGAGCAGTACTTC,CASSHARISYEQYF
TRBJ2-5,.,TRBV7-3,.,TGTGCCAGCAGCCAGGGGGCTAGCGGGAAAGAGACCCAGTACTTC,CASSQGASGKETQYF
TRBJ1-2,TRBD1,TRBV4-1,.,TGCGCCAGCAGCCAAGGGACAGGGGGTAACTATGGCTACACCTTC,CASSQGTGGNYGYTF
TRBJ1-5,TRBD1,TRBV27,few,TGTGCCAGCAGTTTACAGGGGGCTGGGCAGCCCCAGCATTTT,CASSLQGAGQPQHF
TRBJ1-1,TRBD1,TRBV28,.,TGTGCCAGCAGTTTATGGGGGACAGGAAACACTGAAGCTTTCTTT,CASSLWGTGNTEAFF
TRBJ2-5,TRBD2,TRBV7-6,.,TGTGCCAGCAGCTTAGACCCTAGCGGGAAAGAGACCCAGTACTTC,CASSLDPSGKETQYF
TRBJ2-7,.,TRBV3-1/TRBV3-2,.,TGTGCCAGCAGCGGCCAGGGAGAGCAGTACTTC,CASSGQGEQYF
TRBJ2-1,TRBD2,TRBV18,.,TGTGCCAGCTCACCAGGGACTAGCGATTACAATGAGCAGTTCTTC,CASSPGTSDYNEQFF
TRBJ1-5,TRBD1,TRBV28,few,TGTGCCAGCAGTTTAAACAGGGGGCTTCAGCCCCAGCATTTT,CASSLNRGLQPQHF
TRBJ2-1,.,TRBV18,.,TGTGCCAGCTCACCCGGACGGGGCTCCTACAATGAGCAGTTCTTC,CASSPGRGSYNEQFF
TRBJ1-2,.,TRBV28,.,TGTGCCATCCCGGACGCCCAAAGGGGTGGCTACACCTTC,CAIPDAQRGGYTF
TRBJ1-1,.,TRBV28,.,TGTGCCAGCAGTTCCCAGTACCCAGGGCCGAGAGCTGAAGCTTTCTTT,CASSSQYPGPRAEAFF
TRBJ2-3,TRBD2,TRBV27,.,TGTGCCAGCAGTTCAGTCGCGGCGGGACTAGCGGGAGTTGGGGCTAGCACAGATACGCAGTATTTT,CASSSVAAGLAGVGASTDTQYF
TRBJ2-7,.,TRBV7-2,.,TGTGCCAGCAGCCCCACAGGGGGGGACGAGCAGTACTTC,CASSPTGGDEQYF
TRBJ2-7,TRBD2,TRBV4-1,once,TGCGCCAGCAGCCAAGGACTAGCGGGGGTCTACGAGCAGTACTTC,CASSQGLAGVYEQYF
TRBJ2-7,TRBD2,TRBV18,once,TGTGCCAGCTCACGACTCGGCGGGGGCGAGCAGTACTTC,CASSRLGGGEQYF
TRBJ2-4,.,TRBV29-1,.,TGCAGCGTCGCCAGGACAGTCTTAGCCAAAAACATTCAGTACTTC,CSVARTVLAKNIQYF
TRBJ2-1,.,TRBV24-1,once,TGTGCCACCAGTGCCGGAGGGCCCTGGCCGTTCTTC,CATSAGGPWPFF
TRBJ2-7,.,TRBV6-5,few,TGTGCCAGCACTTCAGGTCTCTCCTACGAGCAGTACTTC,CASTSGLSYEQYF
TRBJ2-1,.,TRBV18,.,TGTGCCAGCTCCCCTCTGGTCCAGGGTCAGAGCAATGAGCAGTTCTTC,CASSPLVQGQSNEQFF
TRBJ2-3,TRBD2,TRBV3-1/TRBV3-2,.,TGTGCCAGCAGACTAGCGGGGAGCACAGATACGCAGTATTTT,CASRLAGSTDTQYF
TRBJ1-5,.,TRBV6-5,few,TGTGCCAGCGCCCGGGAGGCCAGCAATCAGCCCCAGCATTTT,CASAREASNQPQHF
TRBJ1-1,.,TRBV12-3/TRBV12-4,.,TGTGCCAGCAGTTTCATGAACACTGAAGCTTTCTTT,CASSFMNTEAFF
TRBJ2-7,TRBD1,TRBV7-8,.,TGTGCCAGCAGCAGGCCGACAGGGGTCCACGAGCAGTACTTC,CASSRPTGVHEQYF
TRBJ2-3,TRBD1,TRBV7-3,.,TGTGCCAGCAGCGTCGGGACAGGGGTGGATACGCAGTATTTT,CASSVGTGVDTQYF
TRBJ2-2,TRBD2,TRBV7-3,.,TGTGCCAGCAGCTTATTCCAGACTAGCGGGCTTAACACCGGGGAGCTGTTTTTT,CASSLFQTSGLNTGELFF
TRBJ1-1,.,TRBV6-5,once,TGTGCCAGCCGAGGACTCGAAGCTTTCTTT,CASRGLEAFF
TRBJ2-5,TRBD1,TRBV18,.,TGTGCCAGCTCACGGGAACCGGGACAGACTAAACTGTACCAAGAGACCCAGTACTTC,CASSREPGQTKLYQETQYF
TRBJ2-2,.,TRBV19,.,TGTGCCAGTAGTCCCCTCAGGGGGGCCGCCGGGGAGCTGTTTTTT,CASSPLRGAAGELFF
TRBJ1-1,.,TRBV6-5,.,TGTGCCAGCACATCGATGTCGGGAGTTAACACTGAAGCTTTCTTT,CASTSMSGVNTEAFF
TRBJ1-1,TRBD1,TRBV5-1,.,TGCGCCAGCTCCCCGGACAGGGTAGGGACTGAAGCTTTCTTT,CASSPDRVGTEAFF
TRBJ1-5,.,TRBV5-8,.,TGTGCCAGCAGCTTCGGGGGTAGCAATCAGCCCCAGCATTTT,CASSFGGSNQPQHF
TRBJ1-1,TRBD1,TRBV19,.,TGTGCCAGTAGTCCAAGACAGGGACGGAGGAACACTGAAGCTTTCTTT,CASSPRQGRRNTEAFF